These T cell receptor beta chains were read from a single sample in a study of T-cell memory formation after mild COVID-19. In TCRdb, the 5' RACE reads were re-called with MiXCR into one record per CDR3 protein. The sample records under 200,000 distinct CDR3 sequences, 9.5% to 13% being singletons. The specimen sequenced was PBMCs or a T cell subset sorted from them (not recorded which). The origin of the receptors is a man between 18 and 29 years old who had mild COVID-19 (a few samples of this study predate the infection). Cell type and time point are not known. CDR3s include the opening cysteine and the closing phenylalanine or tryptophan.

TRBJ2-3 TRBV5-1 CASSLGDRAGDTQYF
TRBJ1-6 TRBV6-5 CASSYKGGTLRNSPLHF
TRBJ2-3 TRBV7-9 CASSSRDSPSTDTQYF
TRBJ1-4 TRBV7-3 CASSLLTGEDEKLFF
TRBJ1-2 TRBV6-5 CASSYSTSTGYTF
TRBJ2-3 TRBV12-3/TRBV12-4 CASSDRGRISGGSTDTQYF
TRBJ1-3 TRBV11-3 CASSFNGNTIYF
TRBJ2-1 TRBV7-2 CAVTSGGVREQFF
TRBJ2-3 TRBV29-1 CSVDGGGQSASTDTQYF
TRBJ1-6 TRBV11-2 CASILVSGNSPLHF
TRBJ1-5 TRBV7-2 CASRQGDNQPQHF
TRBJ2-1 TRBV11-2 CASSPVGETGEQFF
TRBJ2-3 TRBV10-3 CAISETSTDTQYF
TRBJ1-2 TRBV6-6 CASSYSGTNYGYTF
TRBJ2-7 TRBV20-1 CSGLVAGSGFVQYF
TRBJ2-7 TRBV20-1 CSANGLNSYEQYF